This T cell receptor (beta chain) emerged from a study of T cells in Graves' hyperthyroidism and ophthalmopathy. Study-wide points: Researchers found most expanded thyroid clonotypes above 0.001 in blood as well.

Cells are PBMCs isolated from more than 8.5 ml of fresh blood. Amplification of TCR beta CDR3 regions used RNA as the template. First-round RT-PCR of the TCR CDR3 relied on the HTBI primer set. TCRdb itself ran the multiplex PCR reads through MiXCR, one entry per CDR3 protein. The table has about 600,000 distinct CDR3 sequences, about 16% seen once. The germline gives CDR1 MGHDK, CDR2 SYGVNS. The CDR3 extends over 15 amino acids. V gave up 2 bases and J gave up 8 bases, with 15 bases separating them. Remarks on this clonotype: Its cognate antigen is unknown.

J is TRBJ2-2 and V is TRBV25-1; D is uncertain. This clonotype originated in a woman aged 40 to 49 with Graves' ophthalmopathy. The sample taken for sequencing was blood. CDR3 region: CASSELTPAWGELFF. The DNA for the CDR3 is TGTGCCAGCAGTGAACTCACACCGGCCTGGGGGGAGCTGTTTTTT.